This T cell receptor beta chain was captured in a study of identical twins' blood T cells. The CDR3 contains 15 residues. V was clipped by 6 bases and J by 1 base; unmatched bases: 8. Study-wide results and caveats: Out-of-frame TCRbeta clonotypes reportedly had markedly more similar V usage in twins than unrelated donors.

On this clonotype: Its target is unknown.

In TCRdb, the 5' RACE reads were re-called with MiXCR into one record per CDR3 protein. The data hold roughly 1,200 distinct CDR3 sequences, with 84% observed a single time. The TCR was taken from a woman aged 18 to 55 in good health. The source material was PBMCs. V and J are TRBV23-1 and TRBJ1-1, with TRBD1 matching over 7 bases. TRBV23-1 is flagged as an ORF with uncertain function. The CDR3 nucleotides read TGCGCCAGCAGCCCTCCAAGGGACAGGAACACTGAAGCTTTCTTT. Protein: CASSPPRDRNTEAFF.